Following are 23 T cell receptor beta chains from one sample sequenced in a study of beta chain features in type 1 diabetes (dated by TCRdb to between 2018 and 2020). The library was produced with the immunoSEQ multiplex PCR assay. The High Capacity cDNA Reverse Transcription Kit was used to reverse transcribe all of the isolated RNA, meaning that expressed TCRB transcripts were what got sequenced. What TCRdb holds here is the immuneACCESS table cut down to in-frame rearrangements. Part of the clones is not present; checked against another copy, under half of the missing clones reflect an unresolved V gene, and the others are unexplained. This sample has 970,000 or so clones in its table, and about a sixth of those were observed once. Clones ranked in the top ten supply about 0.02% of the sample. The material sequenced was naive CD4+ T cells from blood. The cell subset or site label, read with the paper, signifies: true naive CD4+ T cells. These receptors originate from a young woman in good health.

For this clone: Additional DNA sequences in this sample encode the identical CDR3. This rearrangement joins TRBV18 to TRBJ1-5; D is unresolved. The germline V gene has CDR1 KGHSH and CDR2 LQKENI. The CDR3 contains 13 residues. The V and J ends lost 1 base and 3 bases respectively, with 4 bases between them. The chain's CDR3 is CASSPRDNQPQHF. CDR3 coding DNA: TGTGCCAGCTCACCACGAGACAATCAGCCCCAGCATTTT.

The chain uses TRBV6-4 and TRBJ2-7, with D perhaps being TRBD1 or TRBD2 (5 bases each). V was trimmed by 9 bases and J by 3 bases, leaving 15 bases between them. Germline CDR1 MRHNA, CDR2 SNTAGT. CDR3 size: 13 residues. The CDR3 is CARNPGPSYEQYF. As DNA, the CDR3 is TGTGCCAGGAACCCGGGACCGAGCTACGAGCAGTACTTC.

The V and J genes are TRBV9 and TRBJ1-1, with D possibly being TRBD1 (5 bases). The V gene's germline CDR1 is SGDLS and CDR2 YYNGEE. Trimming stripped 4 bases from V and 8 bases from J, with 12 bases between. This CDR3 spans 12 amino acids. The CDR3 reads CASSTSGLEAFF. CDR3 nucleotide sequence: TGTGCCAGCAGCACCTCAGGGTTAGAAGCTTTCTTT.

This clone was recorded a few times. In DNA, the CDR3 is TGTGCCAGCAGCTCAGGACAGGGCGGGAGCACTGAAGCTTTCTTT. Translating gives CASSSGQGGSTEAFF. The V call is TRBV7-2, the J call TRBJ1-1, with 8 bases that match TRBD1. V lost 4 bases and J lost 4; bases outside the gene matches: 8. The CDR3 extends over 15 amino acids. Germline CDR1 and CDR2: SGHTA and FQGNSA.

This clone showed up just a few times. J is TRBJ1-1 and V is TRBV5-1; no reliable D call. The V end lost 5 bases, the J end lost 0 bases, and 14 bases lay between the germline ends. Germline CDR1 reads SGHRS; CDR2 reads YFSETQ. The CDR3 loop spans 15 amino acids. The CDR3 coding sequence is TGCGCCAGCAGGGGAGAGGGCTTGGTGAACACTGAAGCTTTCTTT. This codes for CASRGEGLVNTEAFF.

As for this clone: The identical CDR3 is also encoded by other nucleotide sequences in the sample. This chain uses TRBV18 with TRBJ2-7; no firm D call. V was clipped by 0 bases and J by 0 bases, with 3 bases between them. Germline V gives CDR1 KGHSH, CDR2 LQKENI. The CDR3 is 13 residues long. CDR3 region: CASSPPLSYEQYF. For the CDR3, the DNA is TGTGCCAGCTCACCACCGCTCTCCTACGAGCAGTACTTC.

The chain links TRBV6-5 to TRBJ2-5, with TRBD2 matching 12 bases. From germline, CDR1 is MNHEY and CDR2 SVGAGI. V was clipped by 6 bases and J by 4 bases; unmatched bases: 0. The CDR3 has 13 residues. The CDR3 region is CASRLAGGETQYF. The DNA of the CDR3 is TGTGCCAGCAGACTAGCGGGAGGAGAGACCCAGTACTTC.

CDR3 amino acids: CASSSSTTGTSGSLYEQYF. In DNA, the CDR3 is TGTGCCAGCAGTTCCAGTACTACAGGGACTAGCGGGAGTCTCTACGAGCAGTACTTC. The rearrangement joins TRBV28 to TRBJ2-7, with 14 bases fitting TRBD2. This CDR3 is built from 19 residues. In germline, CDR1 is MDHEN, CDR2 SYDVKM. Trimming removed 4 bases from V and 3 bases from J; junction bases left unmatched: 14.

This clone was counted only a few times. This chain connects TRBV19 to TRBJ2-2; D is possibly TRBD1 or TRBD2 (5 bases each). Germline V CDR1 and CDR2: LNHDA, SQIVND (reference sequence). There are 14 residues in the CDR3. V was trimmed by 6 bases and J by 5 bases, leaving 13 bases between them. CDR3 bases: TGTGCCAGTAGGGTGGGACCGTATACCGGGGAGCTGTTTTTT. It is translated as CASRVGPYTGELFF.

This clone was detected a few times. The genes are TRBV19 and TRBJ2-6, with 8 bases matching TRBD2. The CDR3 is 18 amino acids. V lost 2 bases, J lost 2 bases, and 8 bases stayed unmatched. Germline V CDR1 and CDR2: LNHDA, SQIVND (reference sequence). The CDR3 protein is CASSIRGLVGAGANVLTF. CDR3 in DNA: TGTGCCAGTAGTATAAGGGGACTAGTTGGAGCTGGGGCCAACGTCCTGACTTTC.

About this clone itself: The sample carries other DNA sequences with the same CDR3. The CDR3 is CASSLGTGYYEQYF. In DNA, the CDR3 is TGCGCCAGCAGCTTGGGGACAGGGTACTACGAGCAGTACTTC. The chain carries TRBV5-1 and TRBJ2-7; 8 bases line up with TRBD1. V was clipped by 0 bases and J by 3 bases; unmatched bases: 2. The length of the CDR3 is 14 residues. The germline V gene has CDR1 SGHRS and CDR2 YFSETQ.

A few counts support this clone. CDR3 in DNA: TGTGCCAGCAGCTTTCCTCTATCAGGCTACAATGAGCAGTTCTTC. It translates to CASSFPLSGYNEQFF. V gene TRBV5-4 combines with J gene TRBJ2-1; the D is unclear. V shed 2 bases and J shed 3 bases, with 12 bases lying between them. The CDR3 sequence is 15 residues long. From germline, CDR1 is SGHNT and CDR2 YYREEE (reference sequence).

This clone was found a few times. The chain is built from TRBV14 and TRBJ1-1; TRBD1 aligns across 10 bases. V trimming: 4 bases; J trimming: 1 base; junction bases outside the gene matches: 3. Germline V gives CDR1 SGHDN, CDR2 FVKESK. The CDR3 is 15 amino acids. The CDR3 bases are TGTGCCAGCAGCCGGACAGGGGGGACGAACACTGAAGCTTTCTTT. Protein: CASSRTGGTNTEAFF.

This chain uses TRBV5-5 with TRBJ1-5; D remains ambiguous. This CDR3 comprises 13 residues. The germline V and J ends were trimmed by 1 base and 7 bases, with 9 bases remaining between them. Germline CDR1 SGHKS, CDR2 YYEKEE (reference sequence). The CDR3 region has the DNA TGTGCCAGCAGCTTGTGGCCTGACCAGCCCCAGCATTTT. Translated: CASSLWPDQPQHF.

On this clone: The sample carries other DNA sequences with the same CDR3. The V and J genes are TRBV18 and TRBJ2-5, with D perhaps TRBD1 or TRBD2 (5 bases each). The CDR3 consists of 13 residues. Trimming shortened V by 4 bases and J by 2 bases, and 8 bases separated the two germline ends. Germline V gives CDR1 KGHSH, CDR2 LQKENI. The CDR3 protein is CASSRDLQETQYF. The CDR3 bases are TGTGCCAGCTCACGGGACCTGCAAGAGACCCAGTACTTC.

This clone was seen a handful of times. The same CDR3 also results from other DNA sequences found in this sample. V is TRBV7-9 and J is TRBJ1-4; weak D call: TRBD1 (5 bases). Germline-derived CDR1 and CDR2 are SEHNR and FQNEAQ (reference sequence). The CDR3 contains 15 residues. Trimming cost V 1 base and J 2 bases, with 8 bases left between them. The CDR3 sequence is CASSLVGGTNEKLFF. In nucleotides, the CDR3 is TGTGCCAGCAGCTTAGTCGGGGGTACTAATGAAAAACTGTTTTTT.

This clone was seen more than once but under ten times. This sequence joins TRBV29-1 and TRBJ2-1, with 9 nucleotides matching TRBD1. V trimming: 7 bases; J trimming: 10 bases; junction bases outside the gene matches: 14. Germline lookup yields CDR1 SQVTM and CDR2 ANQGSEA. The CDR3 runs to 14 residues. CDR3 nucleotide sequence: TGCAGCGGGAGGGACAGGGCGGGGGCTCGGGAGCAGTTCTTC. It yields the protein CSGRDRAGAREQFF.

This chain connects TRBV19 to TRBJ1-1; no definite D call. Germline-derived CDR1 and CDR2 are LNHDA and SQIVND (reference sequence). The CDR3 is 13 residues long. V lost 6 bases and J 4 bases, leaving 12 bases between the germline ends. In DNA form, the CDR3 reads TGTGCCAGTAGGCGAGGAGGGTTCACTGAAGCTTTCTTT. This codes for CASRRGGFTEAFF.

Written as DNA, the CDR3 is TGTGCCAGCAGTTTATCTTCCAGGGGGCCTGGCTACACCTTC. Residues: CASSLSSRGPGYTF. The genes are TRBV27 and TRBJ1-2; the match to TRBD1 covers 8 bases. J lost 7 bases, V lost 0 bases, and 4 bases had no gene match. The length of the CDR3 is 14 residues. Germline-derived CDR1 and CDR2 are MNHEY and SMNVEV (reference sequence).

The J gene is TRBJ2-3, the V gene TRBV4-2; TRBD2 matches 8 bases. Unmatched junction bases numbered 8, after V lost 4 bases and J lost 2 bases. This CDR3 contains 16 residues. The germline V gene encodes CDR1 LGHNA and CDR2 YNFKEQ. The CDR3 sequence: CASSPRTSSFTDTQYF. The CDR3 DNA reads TGTGCCAGCAGCCCCCGGACTAGCAGTTTCACAGATACGCAGTATTTT.

The gene calls are TRBV7-2 and TRBJ2-1; 7 bases fit TRBD2. The CDR3 length is 15 residues. V shed 2 bases and J 12 bases; nucleotides not matched to a gene: 13. Germline CDR1 is SGHTA and CDR2 is FQGNSA. The CDR3 DNA sequence: TGTGCCAGCAGCTTAAAAGGTGGCGGCGGGAGTCTGCAGTTCTTC. Amino acids: CASSLKGGGGSLQFF.

This clone was observed a few times. The chain couples TRBV7-9 to TRBJ1-1; D might be TRBD1 (6 bases). The V gene lost 5 bases and the J gene lost 1 base, with 8 bases spanning the gap. This CDR3 has 13 residues. Per the germline V gene, CDR1 is SEHNR and CDR2 is FQNEAQ (reference sequence). CDR3 sequence: CASSPGQNTEAFF. DNA of the CDR3: TGTGCCAGCAGCCCGGGACAGAACACTGAAGCTTTCTTT. Full variable domain (outside the CDR3, taken from reference TRBV7-9 and TRBJ1-1): DTGVSQNPRHKITKRGQNVTFRCDPISEHNRLYWYRQTLGQGPEFLTYFQNEAQLEKSRLLSDRFSAERPKGSFSTLEIQRTEQGDSAMYLCASSPGQNTEAFFGQGTRLTVV.

This clone was detected a few times. This sequence joins TRBV2 and TRBJ1-5; D may be TRBD1 (6 bases). CDR1 and CDR2 (germline): SNHLY, FYNNEI. Trimming pared 0 bases from V and 5 bases from J, leaving 11 bases between. The CDR3 loop spans 15 amino acids. This CDR3 reads CASSEASGDYQPQHF. The CDR3 coding sequence is TGTGCCAGCAGTGAAGCGTCAGGGGACTATCAGCCCCAGCATTTT.